The clone carrying this TCR beta chain was picked up many times. Antigen unknown. TCRdb fed the reads into MiXCR, producing one record per CDR3 protein. The data contain around 530,000 distinct CDR3 sequences, more than 20% of them seen just once; the ten biggest clones take up roughly 13%. These data are taken from a study of T cell repertoires in cytomegalovirus infection. About the research overall: CMV infection plus the matching HLA type was flagged by public TCR beta signatures.

General study points: CMV carriers having the relevant HLA were flagged by cumulative public TCR beta family frequency. HLA-C-restricted CMV clonotypes gave the most frequent clonotype in two of eight donors.

The specimen sequenced was PBMCs. The TCR originated in a human donor in good health (CMV status not recorded). Some clones in this sample may be carry-over from other donors' samples.

This CDR3 reads CASSREGVTGQFF. CDR3 sequence (DNA): TGTGCCAGCTCCCGGGAAGGGGTTACTGGGCAGTTCTTC. The chain employs TRBV7-2 and TRBJ2-1; D tentatively reads TRBD1 or TRBD2 (5 bases each). CDR3 length equals 13 residues. V lost 8 bases and J 12 bases, leaving 20 bases between the germline ends. Germline assignment: CDR1 SGHTA and CDR2 FQGNSA.